The next 3 T cell receptor beta chains were all read from a single sample in a study of blood T cell repertoires in COVID-19. Clones were read by immunoSEQ multiplex PCR, and TCRdb kept only the in-frame ones, dropping some. The table lists roughly 75,000 clones, 80% to 90% of them singletons. Sequencing was performed on peripheral blood. Receptors were obtained from a man between 60 and 70 years old with acute or convalescent COVID-19.

This clone has only one observation. The chain combines TRBV6-6 with TRBJ2-3, with 9 nucleotides matching TRBD1. CDR1 MNHNY and CDR2 SVGAGI come from the germline V gene (reference sequence). The length of the CDR3 is 14 residues. V dropped 6 bases and J dropped 5; count of bases not matched to a gene: 6. In DNA, the CDR3 is TGTGCCAGCAGCCAGGGACAGGGAATAGATACGCAGTATTTT. Encoded protein: CASSQGQGIDTQYF.

The chain carries TRBV15 and TRBJ2-3, with D perhaps TRBD1 (6 bases). This CDR3 has 17 residues. V lost 0 bases and J lost 4, with 17 bases in between. The germline V gene encodes CDR1 LNHNV and CDR2 YYDKDF (reference sequence). CDR3 region: CATSRDARGFRADTQYF. The CDR3 DNA sequence: TGTGCCACCAGCAGAGATGCGAGGGGGTTTCGGGCAGATACGCAGTATTTT.

About this clone itself: The sample contains more than one DNA sequence encoding this CDR3. The chain combines TRBV27 with TRBJ1-6; D remains ambiguous. The CDR3 is 13 residues long. Germline V CDR1 and CDR2: MNHEY, SMNVEV (reference sequence). V was shortened by 2 bases and J by 7 bases, with 6 bases between the two germline ends. The CDR3 protein is CASSLRENSPLHF. In DNA form, the CDR3 reads TGTGCCAGCAGTTTACGGGAGAATTCACCCCTCCACTTT.